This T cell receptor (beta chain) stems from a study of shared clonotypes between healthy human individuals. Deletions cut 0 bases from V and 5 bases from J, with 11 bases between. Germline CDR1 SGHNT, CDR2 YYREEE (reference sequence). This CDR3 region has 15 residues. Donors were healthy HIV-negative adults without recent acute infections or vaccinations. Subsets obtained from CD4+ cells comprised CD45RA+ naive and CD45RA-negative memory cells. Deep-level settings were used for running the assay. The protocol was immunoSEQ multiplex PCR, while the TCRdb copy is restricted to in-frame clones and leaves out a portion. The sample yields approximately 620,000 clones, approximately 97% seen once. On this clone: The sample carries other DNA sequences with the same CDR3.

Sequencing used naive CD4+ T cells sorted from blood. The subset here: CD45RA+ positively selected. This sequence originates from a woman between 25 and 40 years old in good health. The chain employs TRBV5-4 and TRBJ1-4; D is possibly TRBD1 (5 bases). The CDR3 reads CASSLAGTENEKLFF. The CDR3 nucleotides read TGTGCCAGCAGCTTGGCCGGGACTGAAAATGAAAAACTGTTTTTT.